This T cell receptor (beta chain) was identified during a study of blood T cells in healthy people across ages. This clonotype was counted a few times. The CDR3 has 12 residues. In germline, CDR1 is SGHDT, CDR2 YYEEEE. V shed 7 bases and J shed 5 bases, with 12 bases lying between them. Alongside a J-beta primer mix, a sample-barcoded 5' primer served in a second PCR lasting roughly 7 to 12 cycles. Via MiXCR, TCRdb re-called the 5' RACE reads, giving one row per CDR3 protein. The table lists more than 500,000 distinct CDR3 sequences, 25% to 30% of them singletons, with less than 20% in the top ten. Drawn from each donor were ten milliliters of peripheral blood.

V gene TRBV5-6 combines with J gene TRBJ1-2; perhaps TRBD1 as D (6 bases). Sequencing input: blood. This receptor was identified in an older woman in good health. The CDR3 is CASSIGGYGYTF. The CDR3 nucleotides read TGTGCCAGCTCCATAGGGGGGTATGGCTACACCTTC.